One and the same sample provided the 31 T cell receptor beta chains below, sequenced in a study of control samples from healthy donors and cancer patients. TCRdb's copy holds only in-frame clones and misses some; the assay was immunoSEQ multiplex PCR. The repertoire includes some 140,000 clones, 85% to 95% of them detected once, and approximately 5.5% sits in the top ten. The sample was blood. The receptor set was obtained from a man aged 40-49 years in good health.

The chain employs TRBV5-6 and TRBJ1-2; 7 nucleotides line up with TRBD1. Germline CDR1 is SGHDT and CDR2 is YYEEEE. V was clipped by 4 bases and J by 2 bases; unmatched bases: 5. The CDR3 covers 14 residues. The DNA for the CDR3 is TGTGCCAGCAGCACGGGACAGCTGAACTATGGCTACACCTTC. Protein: CASSTGQLNYGYTF.

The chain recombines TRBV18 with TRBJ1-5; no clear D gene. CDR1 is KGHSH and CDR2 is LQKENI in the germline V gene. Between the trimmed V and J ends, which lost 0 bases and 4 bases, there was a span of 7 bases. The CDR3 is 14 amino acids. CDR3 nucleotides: TGTGCCAGCTCACCACCGTCAGTAAATCAGCCCCAGCATTTT. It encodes CASSPPSVNQPQHF.

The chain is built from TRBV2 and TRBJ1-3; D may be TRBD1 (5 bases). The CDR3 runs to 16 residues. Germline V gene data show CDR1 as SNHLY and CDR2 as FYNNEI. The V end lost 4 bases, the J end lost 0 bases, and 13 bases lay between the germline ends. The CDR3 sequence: CASSVGGVVSGNTIYF. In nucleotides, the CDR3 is TGTGCCAGCAGTGTTGGGGGGGTCGTCTCTGGAAACACCATATATTTT. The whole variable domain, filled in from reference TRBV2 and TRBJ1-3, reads EPEVTQTPSHQVTQMGQEVILRCVPISNHLYFYWYRQILGQKVEFLVSFYNNEISEKSEIFDDQFSVERPDGSNFTLKIRSTKLEDSAMYFCASSVGGVVSGNTIYFGEGSWLTVV.

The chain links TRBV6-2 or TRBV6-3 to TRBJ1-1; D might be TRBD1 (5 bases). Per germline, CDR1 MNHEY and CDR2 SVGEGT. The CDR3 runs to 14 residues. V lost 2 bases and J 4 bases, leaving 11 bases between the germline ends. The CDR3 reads CASSYQGILTEAFF. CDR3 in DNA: TGTGCCAGCAGTTACCAGGGAATCCTCACTGAAGCTTTCTTT.

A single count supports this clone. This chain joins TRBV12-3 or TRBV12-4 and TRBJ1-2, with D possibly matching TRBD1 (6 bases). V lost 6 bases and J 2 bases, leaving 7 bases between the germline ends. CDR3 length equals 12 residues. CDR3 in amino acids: CASSGQNYGYTF. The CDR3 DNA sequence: TGTGCCAGCAGCGGACAGAACTATGGCTACACCTTC.

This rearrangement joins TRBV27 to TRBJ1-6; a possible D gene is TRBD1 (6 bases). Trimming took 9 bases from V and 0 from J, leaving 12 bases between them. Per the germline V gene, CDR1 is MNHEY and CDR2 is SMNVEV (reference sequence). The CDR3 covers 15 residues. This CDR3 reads CASCRGSSYNSPLHF. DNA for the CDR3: TGTGCCAGTTGCAGGGGCAGCTCCTATAATTCACCCCTCCACTTT.

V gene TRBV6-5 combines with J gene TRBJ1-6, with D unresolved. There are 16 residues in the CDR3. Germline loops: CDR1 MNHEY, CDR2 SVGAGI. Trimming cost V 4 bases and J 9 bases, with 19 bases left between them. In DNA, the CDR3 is TGTGCCAGCAGTTTCAACTCCGCCGGGCAAGGTTCACCCCTCCACTTT. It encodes CASSFNSAGQGSPLHF.

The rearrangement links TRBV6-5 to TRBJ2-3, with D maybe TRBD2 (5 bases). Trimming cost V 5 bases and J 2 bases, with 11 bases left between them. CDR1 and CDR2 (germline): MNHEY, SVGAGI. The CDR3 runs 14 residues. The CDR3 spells CASSHGVVTDTQYF. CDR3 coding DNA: TGTGCCAGCAGTCACGGGGTGGTCACAGATACGCAGTATTTT.

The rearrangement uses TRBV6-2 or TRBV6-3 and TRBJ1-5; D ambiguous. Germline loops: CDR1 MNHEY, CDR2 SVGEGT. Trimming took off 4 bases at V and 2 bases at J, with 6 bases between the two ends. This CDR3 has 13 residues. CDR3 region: CASSSQGNQPQHF. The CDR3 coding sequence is TGTGCCAGCAGTTCTCAGGGCAATCAGCCCCAGCATTTT.

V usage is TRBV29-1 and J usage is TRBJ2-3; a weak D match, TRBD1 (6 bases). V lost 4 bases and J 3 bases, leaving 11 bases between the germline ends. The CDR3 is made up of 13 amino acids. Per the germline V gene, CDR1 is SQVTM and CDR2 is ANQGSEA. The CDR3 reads CSVVTGLTDTQYF. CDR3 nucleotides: TGCAGCGTTGTTACAGGGCTGACAGATACGCAGTATTTT.

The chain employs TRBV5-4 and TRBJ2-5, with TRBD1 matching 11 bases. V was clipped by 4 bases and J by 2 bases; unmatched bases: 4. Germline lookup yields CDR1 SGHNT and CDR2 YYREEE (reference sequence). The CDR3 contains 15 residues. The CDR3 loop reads CASSTRDRGQETQYF. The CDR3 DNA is TGTGCCAGCAGCACCCGGGACAGGGGGCAAGAGACCCAGTACTTC.

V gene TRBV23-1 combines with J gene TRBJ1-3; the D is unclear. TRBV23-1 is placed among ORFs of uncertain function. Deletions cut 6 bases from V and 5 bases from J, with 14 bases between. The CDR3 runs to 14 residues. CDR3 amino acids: CASSYGRRRNTIYF. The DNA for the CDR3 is TGCGCCAGCAGCTATGGACGGCGTCGAAACACCATATATTTT.

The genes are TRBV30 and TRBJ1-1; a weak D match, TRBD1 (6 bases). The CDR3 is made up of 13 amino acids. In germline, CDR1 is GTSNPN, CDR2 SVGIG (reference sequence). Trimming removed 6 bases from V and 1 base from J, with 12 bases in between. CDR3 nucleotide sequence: TGTGCCTGTTCGGGACAACCGAACACTGAAGCTTTCTTT. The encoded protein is CACSGQPNTEAFF.

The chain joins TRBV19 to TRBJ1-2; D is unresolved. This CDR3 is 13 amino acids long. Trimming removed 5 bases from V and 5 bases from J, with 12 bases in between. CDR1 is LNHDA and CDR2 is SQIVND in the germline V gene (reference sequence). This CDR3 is CASSPRPGYGYTF. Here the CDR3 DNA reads TGTGCCAGTAGTCCCCGGCCGGGGTATGGCTACACCTTC.

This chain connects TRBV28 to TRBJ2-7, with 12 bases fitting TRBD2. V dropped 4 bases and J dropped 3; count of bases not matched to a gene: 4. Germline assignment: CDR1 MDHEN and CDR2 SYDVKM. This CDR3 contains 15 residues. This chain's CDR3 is CASSSTGLAGYEQYF. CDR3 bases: TGTGCCAGCAGTTCAACGGGACTAGCGGGCTACGAGCAGTACTTC.

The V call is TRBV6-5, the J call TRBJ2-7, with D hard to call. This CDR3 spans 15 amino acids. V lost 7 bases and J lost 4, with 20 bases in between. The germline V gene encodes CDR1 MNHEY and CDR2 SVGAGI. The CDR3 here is CASKLNSIGSYEQYF. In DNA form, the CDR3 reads TGTGCCAGCAAACTAAACAGTATTGGGTCTTACGAGCAGTACTTC.

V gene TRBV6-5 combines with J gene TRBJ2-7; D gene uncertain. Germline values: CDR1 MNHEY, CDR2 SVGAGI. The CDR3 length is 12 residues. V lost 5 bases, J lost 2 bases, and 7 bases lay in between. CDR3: CASSTSTYEQYF. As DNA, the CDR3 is TGTGCCAGCAGTACCTCGACCTACGAGCAGTACTTC.

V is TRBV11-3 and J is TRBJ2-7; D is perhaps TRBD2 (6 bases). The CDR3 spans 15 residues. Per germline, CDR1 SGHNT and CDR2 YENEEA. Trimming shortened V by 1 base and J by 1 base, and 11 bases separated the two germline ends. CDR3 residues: CASSLGASVSYEQYF. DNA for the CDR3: TGTGCCAGCAGCTTAGGGGCTAGCGTTTCCTACGAGCAGTACTTC.

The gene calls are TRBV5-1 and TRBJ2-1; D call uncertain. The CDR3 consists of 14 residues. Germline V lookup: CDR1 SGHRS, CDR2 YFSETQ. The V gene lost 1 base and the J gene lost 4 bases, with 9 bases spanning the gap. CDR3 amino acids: CASSLMGNYNEQFF. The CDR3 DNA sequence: TGCGCCAGCAGCTTGATGGGGAATTACAATGAGCAGTTCTTC.

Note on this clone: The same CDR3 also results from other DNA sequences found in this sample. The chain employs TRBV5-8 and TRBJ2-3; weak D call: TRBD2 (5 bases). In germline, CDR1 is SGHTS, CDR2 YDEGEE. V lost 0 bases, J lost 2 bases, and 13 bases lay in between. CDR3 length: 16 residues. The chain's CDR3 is CASSLGQRSLTDTQYF. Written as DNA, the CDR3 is TGTGCCAGCAGCTTGGGGCAGCGGTCTCTCACAGATACGCAGTATTTT. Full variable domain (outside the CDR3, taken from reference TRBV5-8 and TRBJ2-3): EAGVTQSPTHLIKTRGQQATLRCSPISGHTSVYWYQQALGLGLQFLLWYDEGEERNRGNFPPRFSGRQFPNYSSELNVNALELEDSALYLCASSLGQRSLTDTQYFGPGTRLTVL.

In DNA form, the CDR3 reads TGCGCCAGCAGCGCGACAGGGGTGGGGTCTCATCAGCCCCAGCATTTT. As protein: CASSATGVGSHQPQHF. The V gene is TRBV5-1, the J gene TRBJ1-5; 8 nucleotides match TRBD1. This CDR3 is built from 16 residues. V gave up 4 bases and J gave up 5 bases; unmatched junction bases: 11. Germline CDR1 SGHRS, CDR2 YFSETQ.

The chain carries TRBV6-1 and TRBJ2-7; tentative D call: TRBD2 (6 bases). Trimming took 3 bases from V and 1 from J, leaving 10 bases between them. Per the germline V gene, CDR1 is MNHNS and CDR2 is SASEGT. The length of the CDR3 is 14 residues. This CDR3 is CASSEFGSSYEQYF. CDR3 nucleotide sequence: TGTGCCAGCAGTGAGTTCGGGAGTTCCTACGAGCAGTACTTC.

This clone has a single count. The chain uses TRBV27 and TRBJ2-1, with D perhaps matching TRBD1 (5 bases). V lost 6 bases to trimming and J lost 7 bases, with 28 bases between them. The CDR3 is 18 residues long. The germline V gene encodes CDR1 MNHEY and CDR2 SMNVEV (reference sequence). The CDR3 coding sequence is TGTGCCAGCAGCACTTCCCCGACATGGGGCGGTCAGGTAAATGAGCAGTTCTTC. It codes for CASSTSPTWGGQVNEQFF.

The CDR3 loop is CASSAGTGTYEQYF. DNA of the CDR3: TGTGCCAGCAGCGCAGGGACAGGGACATACGAGCAGTACTTC. V usage is TRBV9 and J usage is TRBJ2-7; the match to TRBD1 covers 9 bases. CDR1 is SGDLS, CDR2 YYNGEE, per germline. V was pared by 3 bases and J by 4 bases, with 5 bases of the junction left unmatched. The CDR3 has 14 residues.

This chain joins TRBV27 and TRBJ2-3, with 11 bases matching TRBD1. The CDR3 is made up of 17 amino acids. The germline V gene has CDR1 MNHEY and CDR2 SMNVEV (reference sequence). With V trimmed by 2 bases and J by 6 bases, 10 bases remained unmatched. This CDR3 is CASSLRRTGGTRDTQYF. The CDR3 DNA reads TGTGCCAGCAGTTTAAGAAGGACAGGGGGCACGAGGGATACGCAGTATTTT.

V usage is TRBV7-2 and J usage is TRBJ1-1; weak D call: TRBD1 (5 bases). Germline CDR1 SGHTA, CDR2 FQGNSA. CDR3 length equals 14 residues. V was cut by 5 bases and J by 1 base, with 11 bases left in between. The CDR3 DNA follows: TGTGCCAGCAGCGGGACGGCAACGAACACTGAAGCTTTCTTT. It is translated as CASSGTATNTEAFF.

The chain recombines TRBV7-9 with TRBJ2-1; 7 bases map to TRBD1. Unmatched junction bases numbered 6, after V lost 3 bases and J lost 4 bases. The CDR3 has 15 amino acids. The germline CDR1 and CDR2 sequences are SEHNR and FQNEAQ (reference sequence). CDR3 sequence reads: CASSFSLDRYNEQFF. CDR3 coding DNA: TGTGCCAGCAGCTTCTCCCTGGACAGGTACAATGAGCAGTTCTTC.

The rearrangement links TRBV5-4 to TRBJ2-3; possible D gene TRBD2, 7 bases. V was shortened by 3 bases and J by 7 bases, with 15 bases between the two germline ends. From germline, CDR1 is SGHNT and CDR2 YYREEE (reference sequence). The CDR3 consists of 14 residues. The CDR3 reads CASSWGGPTNTQYF. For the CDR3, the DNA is TGTGCCAGCAGCTGGGGGGGGCCCACGAATACGCAGTATTTT.

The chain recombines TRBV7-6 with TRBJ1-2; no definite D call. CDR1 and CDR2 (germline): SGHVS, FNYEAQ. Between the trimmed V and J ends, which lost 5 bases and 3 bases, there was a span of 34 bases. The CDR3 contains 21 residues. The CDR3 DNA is TGTGCCAGCAGCGAGGCACCCCCGCCCCCCACGGCCCGCGCCCGGTACTATGGCTACACCTTC. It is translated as CASSEAPPPPTARARYYGYTF. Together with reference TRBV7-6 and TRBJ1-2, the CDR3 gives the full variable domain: GAGVSQSPRYKVTKRGQDVALRCDPISGHVSLYWYRQALGQGPEFLTYFNYEAQQDKSGLPNDRFSAERPEGSISTLTIQRTEQRDSAMYRCASSEAPPPPTARARYYGYTFGSGTRLTVV.

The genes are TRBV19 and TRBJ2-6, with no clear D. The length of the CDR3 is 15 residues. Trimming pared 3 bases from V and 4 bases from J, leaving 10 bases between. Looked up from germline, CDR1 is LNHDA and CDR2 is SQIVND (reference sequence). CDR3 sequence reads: CASSITSGGANVLTF. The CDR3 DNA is TGTGCCAGTAGTATTACCTCCGGCGGGGCCAACGTCCTGACTTTC.

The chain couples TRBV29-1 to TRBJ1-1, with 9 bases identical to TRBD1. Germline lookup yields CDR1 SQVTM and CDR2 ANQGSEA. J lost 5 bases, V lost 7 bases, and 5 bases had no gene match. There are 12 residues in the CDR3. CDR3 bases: TGCAGCGGGACAGGGGTAGGGACTGAAGCTTTCTTT. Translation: CSGTGVGTEAFF.